The TCR beta chain under discussion was sequenced for a study of post-analysis software for immune sequencing data. Study information: Some patients lacked subtype; others had relapsing-remitting, secondary progressive or progressive-relapsing disease.

In the case of this clonotype: The antigen is undetermined.

Unique molecular identifiers featured in each of the TCR beta cDNA libraries. It was from roughly 1 to 10 million T cells that some 500,000 cDNA molecules came. Each CDR3 protein gets one entry after TCRdb re-called the PCR reads with MiXCR. The sample lists hundreds of thousands of distinct CDR3 sequences, 40% to 50% occurring once. Findings and limits, study-wide: Controls significantly exceeded multiple sclerosis patients in normalized Chao1 diversity. TRBV segments more frequent in patients than in controls numbered several and included TRBV5-6, TRBV5-1 and TRBV20-1.

Losses at the gene ends were 4 bases for V and 3 bases for J; bases not matched to a gene: 5. This CDR3 region has 15 residues. Germline CDR1 and CDR2: SNHLY and FYNNEI. This chain links TRBV2 with TRBJ2-1; TRBD1 agrees at 8 bases. The sequenced sample consisted of blood. The receptor was derived from a girl aged 10 to 17 with multiple sclerosis. CDR3 coding DNA: TGTGCCAGCAGTGTGACCGGACAGGGCTACAATGAGCAGTTCTTC. It codes for CASSVTGQGYNEQFF.